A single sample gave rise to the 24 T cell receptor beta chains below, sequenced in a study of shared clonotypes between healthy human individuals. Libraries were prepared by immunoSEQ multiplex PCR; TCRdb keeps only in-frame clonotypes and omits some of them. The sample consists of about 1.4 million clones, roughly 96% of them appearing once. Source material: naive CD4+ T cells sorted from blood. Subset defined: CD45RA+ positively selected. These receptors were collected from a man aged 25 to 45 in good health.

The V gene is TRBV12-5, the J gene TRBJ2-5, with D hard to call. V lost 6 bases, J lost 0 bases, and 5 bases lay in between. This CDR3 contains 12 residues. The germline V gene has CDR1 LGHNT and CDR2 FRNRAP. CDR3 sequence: CASGLDQETQYF. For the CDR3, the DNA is TGTGCTAGTGGCCTCGACCAAGAGACCCAGTACTTC. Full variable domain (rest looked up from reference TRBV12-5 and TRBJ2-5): DARVTQTPRHKVTEMGQEVTMRCQPILGHNTVFWYRQTMMQGLELLAYFRNRAPLDDSGMPKDRFSAEMPDATLATLKIQPSEPRDSAVYFCASGLDQETQYFGPGTRLLVL.

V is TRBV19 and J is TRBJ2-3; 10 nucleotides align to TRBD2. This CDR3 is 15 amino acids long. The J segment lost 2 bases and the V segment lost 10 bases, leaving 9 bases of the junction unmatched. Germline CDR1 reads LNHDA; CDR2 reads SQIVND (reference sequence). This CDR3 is CATRASGRFTDTQYF. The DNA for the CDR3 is TGTGCCACCCGGGCTAGCGGGAGATTCACAGATACGCAGTATTTT.

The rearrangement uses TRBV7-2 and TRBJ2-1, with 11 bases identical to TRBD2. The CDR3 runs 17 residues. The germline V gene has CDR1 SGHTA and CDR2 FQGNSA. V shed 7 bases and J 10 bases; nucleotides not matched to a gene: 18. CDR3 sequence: CASTREVGSGRAGEQFF. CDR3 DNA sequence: TGTGCCAGCACTAGAGAGGTGGGTAGCGGGAGGGCCGGGGAGCAGTTCTTC.

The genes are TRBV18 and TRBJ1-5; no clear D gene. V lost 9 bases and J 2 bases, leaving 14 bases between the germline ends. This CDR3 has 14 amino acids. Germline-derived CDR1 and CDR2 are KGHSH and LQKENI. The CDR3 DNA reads TGTGCCAGTTCTGGGGTTTTGGGCAATCAGCCCCAGCATTTT. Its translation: CASSGVLGNQPQHF.

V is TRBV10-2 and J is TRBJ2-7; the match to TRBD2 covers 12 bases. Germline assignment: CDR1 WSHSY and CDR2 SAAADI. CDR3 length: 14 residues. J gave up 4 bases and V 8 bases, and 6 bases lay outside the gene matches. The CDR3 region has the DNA TGCGCCAGCTCGCTAGCGGGAGGGCCTTACGAGCAGTACTTC. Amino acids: CASSLAGGPYEQYF.

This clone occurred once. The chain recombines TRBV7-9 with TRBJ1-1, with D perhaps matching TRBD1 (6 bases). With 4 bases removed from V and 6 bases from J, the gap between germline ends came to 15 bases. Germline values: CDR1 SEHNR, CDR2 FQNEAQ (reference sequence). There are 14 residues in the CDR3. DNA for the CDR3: TGTGCCAGCAGCTCGTTCGAGGGGGTCCCTGAAGCTTTCTTT. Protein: CASSSFEGVPEAFF. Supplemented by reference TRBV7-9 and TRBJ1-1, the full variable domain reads DTGVSQNPRHKITKRGQNVTFRCDPISEHNRLYWYRQTLGQGPEFLTYFQNEAQLEKSRLLSDRFSAERPKGSFSTLEIQRTEQGDSAMYLCASSSFEGVPEAFFGQGTRLTVV.

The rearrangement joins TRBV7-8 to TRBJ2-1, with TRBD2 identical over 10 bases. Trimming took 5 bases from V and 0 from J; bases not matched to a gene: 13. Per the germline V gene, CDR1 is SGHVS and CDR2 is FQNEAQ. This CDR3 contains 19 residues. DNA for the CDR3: TGTGCCAGCAGCCCCCGGGGAGCGGGAGGGCTCCCCTCCTACAATGAGCAGTTCTTC. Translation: CASSPRGAGGLPSYNEQFF. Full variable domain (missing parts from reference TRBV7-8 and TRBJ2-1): GAGVSQSPRYKVAKRGQDVALRCDPISGHVSLFWYQQALGQGPEFLTYFQNEAQLDKSGLPSDRFFAERPEGSVSTLKIQRTQQEDSAVYLCASSPRGAGGLPSYNEQFFGPGTRLTVL.

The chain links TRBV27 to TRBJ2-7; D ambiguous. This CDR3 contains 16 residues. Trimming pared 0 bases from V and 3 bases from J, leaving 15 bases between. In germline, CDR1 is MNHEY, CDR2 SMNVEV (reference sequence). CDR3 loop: CASSLSARIIGYEQYF. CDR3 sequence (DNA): TGTGCCAGCAGTTTATCCGCTAGGATTATAGGCTACGAGCAGTACTTC.

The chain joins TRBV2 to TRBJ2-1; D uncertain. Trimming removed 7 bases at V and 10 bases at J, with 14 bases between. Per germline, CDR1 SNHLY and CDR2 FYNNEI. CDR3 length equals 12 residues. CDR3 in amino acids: CASTPTQREQFF. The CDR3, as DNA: TGTGCCAGCACCCCCACTCAGCGCGAGCAGTTCTTC. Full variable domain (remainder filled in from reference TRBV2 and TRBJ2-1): EPEVTQTPSHQVTQMGQEVILRCVPISNHLYFYWYRQILGQKVEFLVSFYNNEISEKSEIFDDQFSVERPDGSNFTLKIRSTKLEDSAMYFCASTPTQREQFFGPGTRLTVL.

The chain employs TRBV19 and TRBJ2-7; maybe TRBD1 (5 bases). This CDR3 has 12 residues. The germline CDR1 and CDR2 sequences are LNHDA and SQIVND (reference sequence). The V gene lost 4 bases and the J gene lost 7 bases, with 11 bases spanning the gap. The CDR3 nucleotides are TGTGCCAGTAGTACCAGGGTGGGGGAGCAGTACTTC. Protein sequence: CASSTRVGEQYF.

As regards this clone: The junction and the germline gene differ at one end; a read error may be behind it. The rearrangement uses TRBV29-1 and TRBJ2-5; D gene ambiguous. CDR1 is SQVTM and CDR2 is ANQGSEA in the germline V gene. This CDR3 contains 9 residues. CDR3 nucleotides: TGCAGCGTTGAAGATCTTACCAACTTC. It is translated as CSVEDLTNF.

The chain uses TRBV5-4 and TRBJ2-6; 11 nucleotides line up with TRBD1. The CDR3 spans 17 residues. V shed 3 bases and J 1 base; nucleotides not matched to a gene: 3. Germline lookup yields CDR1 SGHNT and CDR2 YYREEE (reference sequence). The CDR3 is CASSSGTGGSGANVLTF. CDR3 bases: TGTGCCAGCAGCTCCGGGACAGGGGGATCTGGGGCCAACGTCCTGACTTTC.

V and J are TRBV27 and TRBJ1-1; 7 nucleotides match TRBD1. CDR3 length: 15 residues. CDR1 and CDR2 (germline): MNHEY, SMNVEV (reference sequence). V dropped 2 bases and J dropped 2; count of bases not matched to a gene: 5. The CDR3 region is CASSLRTGRNTEAFF. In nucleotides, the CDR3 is TGTGCCAGCAGTTTACGGACAGGCCGCAACACTGAAGCTTTCTTT.

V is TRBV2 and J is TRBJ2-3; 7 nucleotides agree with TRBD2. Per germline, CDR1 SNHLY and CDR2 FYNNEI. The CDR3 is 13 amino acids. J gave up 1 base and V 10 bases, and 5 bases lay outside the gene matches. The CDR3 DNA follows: TGTGCCACCCGACGGGGGGGCACAGATACGCAGTATTTT. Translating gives CATRRGGTDTQYF.

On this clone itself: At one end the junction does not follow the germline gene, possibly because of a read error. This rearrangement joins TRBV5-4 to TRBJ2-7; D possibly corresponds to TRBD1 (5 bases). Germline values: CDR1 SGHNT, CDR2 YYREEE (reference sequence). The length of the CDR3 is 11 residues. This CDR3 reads CASSQRGEEYF. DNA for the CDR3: TGTGCCAGCAGCCAAAGGGGCGAGGAGTACTTC.

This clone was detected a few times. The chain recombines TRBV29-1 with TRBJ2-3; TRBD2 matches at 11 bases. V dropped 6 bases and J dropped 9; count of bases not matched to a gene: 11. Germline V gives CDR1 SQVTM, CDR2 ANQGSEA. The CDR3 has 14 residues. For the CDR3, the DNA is TGCAGCGTCCTACTAGCGGGAGTGGGAGTCACGCAGTATTTT. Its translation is CSVLLAGVGVTQYF.

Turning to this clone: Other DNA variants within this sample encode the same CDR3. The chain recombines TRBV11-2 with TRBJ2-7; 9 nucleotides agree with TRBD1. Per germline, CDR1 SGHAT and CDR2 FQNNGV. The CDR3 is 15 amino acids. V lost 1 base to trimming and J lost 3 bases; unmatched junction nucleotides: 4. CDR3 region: CASSLVRDRVYEQYF. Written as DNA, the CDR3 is TGTGCCAGCAGCTTAGTCCGGGACAGGGTCTACGAGCAGTACTTC. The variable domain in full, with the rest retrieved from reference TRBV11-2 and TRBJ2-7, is EAGVAQSPRYKIIEKRQSVAFWCNPISGHATLYWYQQILGQGPKLLIQFQNNGVVDDSQLPKDRFSAERLKGVDSTLKIQPAKLEDSAVYLCASSLVRDRVYEQYFGPGTRLTVT.

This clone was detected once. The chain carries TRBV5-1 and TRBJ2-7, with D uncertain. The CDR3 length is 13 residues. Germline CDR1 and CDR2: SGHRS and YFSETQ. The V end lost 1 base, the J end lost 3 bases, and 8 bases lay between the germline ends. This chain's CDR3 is CASSLRADYEQYF. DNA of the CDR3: TGCGCCAGCAGCTTGAGGGCAGACTACGAGCAGTACTTC.

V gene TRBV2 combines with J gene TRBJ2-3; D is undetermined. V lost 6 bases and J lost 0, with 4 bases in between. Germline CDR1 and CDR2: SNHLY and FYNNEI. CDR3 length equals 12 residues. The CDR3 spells CASRSSTDTQYF. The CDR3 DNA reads TGTGCCAGCAGGAGTAGCACAGATACGCAGTATTTT.

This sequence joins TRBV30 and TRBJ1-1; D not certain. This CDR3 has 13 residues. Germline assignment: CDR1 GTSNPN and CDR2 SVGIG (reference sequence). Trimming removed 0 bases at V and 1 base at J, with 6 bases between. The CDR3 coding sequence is TGTGCCTGGAGTGTTCTGTCGAACACTGAAGCTTTCTTT. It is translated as CAWSVLSNTEAFF.

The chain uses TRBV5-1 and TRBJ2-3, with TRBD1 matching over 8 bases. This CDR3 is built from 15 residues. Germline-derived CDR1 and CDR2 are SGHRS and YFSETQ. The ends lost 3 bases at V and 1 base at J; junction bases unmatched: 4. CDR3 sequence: CASSYPGQGTDTQYF. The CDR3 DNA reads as TGCGCCAGCAGCTACCCGGGACAGGGCACAGATACGCAGTATTTT.

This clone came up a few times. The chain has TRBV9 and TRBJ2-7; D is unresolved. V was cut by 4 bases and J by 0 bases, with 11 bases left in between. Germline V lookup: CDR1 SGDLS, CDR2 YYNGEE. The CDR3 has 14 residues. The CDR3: CASSPFGTSYEQYF. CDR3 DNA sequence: TGTGCCAGCAGCCCGTTTGGTACCTCCTACGAGCAGTACTTC.

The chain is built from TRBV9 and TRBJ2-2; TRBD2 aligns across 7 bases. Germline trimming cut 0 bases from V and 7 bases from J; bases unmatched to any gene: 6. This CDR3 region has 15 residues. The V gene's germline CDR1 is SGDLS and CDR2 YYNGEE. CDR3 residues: CASSVGSGGGGELFF. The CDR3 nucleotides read TGTGCCAGCAGCGTAGGATCGGGGGGAGGCGGGGAGCTGTTTTTT.

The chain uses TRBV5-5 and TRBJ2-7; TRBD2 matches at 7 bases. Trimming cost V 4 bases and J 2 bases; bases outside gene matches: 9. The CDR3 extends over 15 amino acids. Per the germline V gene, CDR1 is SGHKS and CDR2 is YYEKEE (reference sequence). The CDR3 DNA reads TGTGCCAGCAGCCTCGCGGGGGACTTCGCCTACGAGCAGTACTTC. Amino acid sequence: CASSLAGDFAYEQYF.